The TCR beta chain under discussion was sequenced for a study of blood T cell repertoires in COVID-19. Background on the study: Collection of acute and convalescent COVID-19 samples took place in the United States, Italy and Spain.

In the source study's methods: How many nucleated cells were present was estimated from reference gene primer amplification. Generated by immunoSEQ multiplex PCR, the TCRdb table keeps only in-frame clones and is missing some. From that table come the V and J calls and clone size; the DNA was used to work out D and trimming. The profile shows tens of thousands of clones, more than 60% of them singletons. CDR1 is MNHNS and CDR2 is SASEGT in the germline V gene. With 2 bases clipped from V and 7 bases from J, the junction kept 11 bases outside the gene matches. The CDR3 is made up of 16 amino acids. The chain carries TRBV6-1 and TRBJ1-5, with 7 positions matching TRBD1. This TCR was recovered from a woman aged 70 to 79 with acute or convalescent COVID-19. The sequencing sample was made of peripheral blood. The CDR3 here is CASSELAGGSHQPQHF. The DNA of the CDR3 is TGTGCCAGCAGTGAATTGGCAGGGGGATCCCACCAGCCCCAGCATTTT.